This T cell receptor (beta chain) was documented in a study of T cells after yellow fever vaccination (dated by TCRdb to about 2019). Regarding the complete study: The SMART-Seq v4 Ultra Low Input RNA kit was used to prepare libraries from fractions with low cell numbers. To track T-cell clones before and after primary and booster YFV17D yellow fever vaccination, bulk TCR alpha and beta repertoires were sequenced longitudinally. Two healthy male donors, one aged 18 to 29 and one aged 30 to 40 years, made up the cohort. Blood was drawn at multiple timepoints before and after primary and secondary immunization, with bulk PBMC replicates and cell subsets isolated.

Synthesis of TCR cDNA relied on 5'RACE template switching, a step that introduced a universal primer site along with unique molecular identifiers. cDNA synthesis was primed from both the TCR alpha and TCR beta constant segments. Two PCR steps were used to amplify libraries, with sample barcodes and sequencing adapters being added in the second step. Libraries were sequenced on Illumina HiSeq 2500 (2x100 bp) or NovaSeq (2x150 bp). The paper's processing steps were these. Reads were demultiplexed and collapsed into UMI consensus sequences with MIGEC, and V(D)J alignment was performed with MiXCR. Using edgeR on replicate PBMC samples, clonotypes were called vaccine-responding if FDR was below 0.01 and the log2 fold change was above 5 up to day 15. CD4 or CD8 identity was assigned to each bulk clonotype according to whether the clonotype was present at higher abundance in the sequenced CD4 repertoire or the sequenced CD8 repertoire. The public reads were reprocessed in TCRdb via fastp at Q25 and MiXCR, keeping in-frame beta chains. Rows are combined by CDR3 protein, so each entry shows the most common genes and DNA. These V and J calls derive from TCRdb rather than the authors' analysis. The sample includes 500,000 to 700,000 distinct CDR3 sequences, with 15% to 20% observed a single time. Of the sample, roughly 13% falls within the top ten clones.

The germline V gene supplies CDR1 SGHDN and CDR2 FVKESK. The CDR3 contains 16 residues, cysteine and phenylalanine counted. Here the CDR3 DNA is all that survives: 48 bases in frame from base 1. V has 4 bases trimmed and J has 6 bases trimmed; junction bases matching no gene number 11. The sample's treatment or condition label is to be understood as: live attenuated yellow fever vaccine strain. At each blood-draw timepoint, two biological replicates of bulk PBMCs were obtained. A standard Ficoll-Paque protocol was used to isolate PBMCs from peripheral blood. RNA was extracted with TriZol from bulk PBMCs, CD4 and CD8 fractions, and dextramer-positive and dextramer-negative fractions. The table lists this clonotype with a few counts. This receptor's antigen is unknown. Base-call qualities are not available, and no considerably larger clone is one nucleotide away. Overall study outcomes, separate from this receptor: After the booster, most clones that had expanded after primary vaccination were detected again (approximately 96% of CD4 and more than 85% of CD8), suggesting broad maintenance of memory. Because abundant contaminating clonotypes from the bulk population could be contained in FACS-sorted repertoires, computational filtering was required. Compared with the primary T-cell response, the secondary T-cell response was weaker but faster, peaking on day 5 rather than day 15. A small fraction of clonotypes appeared in both the CD4 and CD8 compartments, likely as a result of convergent recombination. Because only two donors were included in the study, the extent to which the findings can be generalized is limited.

The chain was built from TRBV14 and TRBJ2-2, with TRBD2 identical over 7 junction bases. Specimen: PBMCs, collected 15 days after the yellow fever booster vaccination. This sequence was found in a man aged 30-40 years who received the YFV17D yellow fever vaccine. CDR3 loop: CASSPRLASYAGELFF. In nucleotides, the sequence is TGTGCCAGCAGCCCGCGACTAGCAAGCTACGCCGGGGAGCTGTTTTTT. Here the CDR3 is joined to the reference TRBV14 and TRBJ2-2 genes, and the full variable domain is: EAGVTQFPSHSVIEKGQTVTLRCDPISGHDNLYWYRRVMGKEIKFLLHFVKESKQDESGMPNNRFLAERTGGTYSTLKVQPAELEDSGVYFCASSPRLASYAGELFFGEGSRLTVL.